This TCR beta chain stems from a study of blood T cell repertoires in COVID-19. Study background: The United States, Italy and Spain provided the acute and convalescent COVID-19 samples. Nucleic acid was either cDNA or gDNA, and it came from T cells, B-cell-depleted T cells, or PBMCs.

In the original workflow: From reference gene primer amplification, estimates of nucleated cell counts were derived. Sequenced by immunoSEQ multiplex PCR; TCRdb stores in-frame clones only, minus some. V and J calls and clone size are those listed in that table; D and trimming were worked out from the DNA. The table includes 180,000 or so clones, approximately 90% detected once. CDR1 is SGHVS, CDR2 FNYEAQ, per germline. V lost 7 bases to trimming and J lost 1 base, with 12 bases between them. This CDR3 has 14 amino acids. What was sequenced was peripheral blood. The sequence was collected from a man aged 18 to 30 with active or convalescent COVID-19. The chain is built from TRBV7-6 and TRBJ2-3; D call uncertain. Here the CDR3 DNA reads TGTGCCAGCACCCCTGGCCGTGGCACAGATACGCAGTATTTT. It translates to CASTPGRGTDTQYF.